This note documents a single TCR beta chain sequence. Its specificity is not known. The germline V gene encodes CDR1 SGHRS and CDR2 YFSETQ. This CDR3 region has 14 residues. V was clipped by 1 base and J by 1 base, with 9 bases between them. Participants who had HIV were, without exception, treated in the United States. Sequencing relied on immunoSEQ assay v3.0, run at survey level. The method was immunoSEQ multiplex PCR; TCRdb's version includes in-frame clones alone and lacks a portion of them. This table holds roughly 7,100 clones, more than 65% found once. The data stem from a study of long-term antiretroviral therapy in people with HIV. General study results and limits: After ART, diversity increased yet remained lower than transplant donor controls.

Sequencing used unsorted PBMCs, obtained 1.1 years after starting antiretroviral therapy. The V and J genes are TRBV5-1 and TRBJ2-7; D is undetermined. This clonotype originated in a man in his forties or fifties with HIV. CDR3 sequence: CASSLHQNSYEQYF. The CDR3, as DNA: TGCGCCAGCAGCTTGCACCAAAATTCCTACGAGCAGTACTTC. Full variable domain (outside the CDR3, taken from reference TRBV5-1 and TRBJ2-7): KAGVTQTPRYLIKTRGQQVTLSCSPISGHRSVSWYQQTPGQGLQFLFEYFSETQRNKGNFPGRFSGRQFSNSRSEMNVSTLELGDSALYLCASSLHQNSYEQYFGPGTRLTVT.